This record concerns one T cell receptor (beta chain) sequence. Its antigen is not known. This sample is part of a study of T cell responses to AZD1222 COVID-19 vaccine. Notes on the study in general: Spike-specific TCRs gained breadth and depth after people received two AZD1222 doses. Unmutated variant regions are reportedly targeted by nearly half of spike-specific TCRs. Spike-spanning, vaccine-associated CD4 TCRs were dominant at 160-218 and 743-854.

Analyses pooled second doses at about 4 or about 12 weeks. The CDR3 is 17 amino acids. Germline assignment: CDR1 SGHNT and CDR2 YENEEA. V dropped 8 bases and J dropped 2; count of bases not matched to a gene: 13. The repertoire was sequenced with immunoSEQ multiplex PCR; TCRdb's copy has only in-frame clones and lacks some. Of roughly 170,000 clones in the sample, 94% are singletons; the top ten hold 1.5% to 2%. Sequenced here: peripheral blood, sampled 28 days after the second AZD1222 dose. The sequence was obtained from an adult who received the AZD1222 COVID-19 vaccine. The chain employs TRBV11-3 and TRBJ2-1, with TRBD2 matching 9 bases. The CDR3 is CASDPRGGGRAYNEQFF. The CDR3 bases are TGTGCCAGCGACCCTAGAGGGGGCGGGAGGGCCTACAATGAGCAGTTCTTC.